This T cell receptor (beta chain) was obtained from a study of blood T cell repertoires in COVID-19 (dated by TCRdb to between 2020 and 2021). Background on the whole study: The collaborator samples originated in the United States, Italy and Spain and spanned the acute and convalescent phases of COVID-19. The material from the prospective study consisted of cDNA or gDNA derived from T cells, B-cell-depleted T cells, or PBMCs. The dataset comprised deeply sampled blood TCRbeta repertoires from subjects exposed to, actively infected with, or recovered from COVID-19. The repertoires were made available in a free public database intended to serve as a resource for research on the immune response to SARS-CoV-2. The samples were drawn from two sources: the first 160 participants of the ongoing ImmuneRACE study, and 1,254 subjects contributed by 6 global collaborators. Nearly every sample came with metadata listing a de-identified subject ID, COVID-19 status, age in years and sex. Where HLA class I and class II types were available, the types were taken from metadata supplied by the sample provider, not from assay-based typing.

Measured from the cysteine to the phenylalanine, the CDR3 is 13 residues long. Just CDR3 DNA is preserved here, 39 bases in frame from base 1. The germline V gene sets CDR1 to MNHEY and CDR2 to SVGAGI. Trimming at the junction amounts to 8 bases on V and 4 bases on J, and the germline ends lie 11 bases apart. In the prospective study, participants were roughly 18 to 100 years old, resided in fewer than 25 geographic areas of the United States, and were enrolled through a virtual design. Cohort assignment in the prospective study relied on participant-reported clinical history from a screening survey and a study questionnaire. For ImmuneRACE Cohort 3, a participant was defined as recovered based on two consecutive negative NP/OP PCR tests, clearance by a healthcare professional, or resolution of symptoms. In the prospective study, mobile phlebotomists collected whole blood, serum and a nasopharyngeal or oropharyngeal swab from each participant. Over an approximately 2-month period, participants in the prospective study had the option of providing additional blood draws and questionnaires. Blood samples from the prospective study were shipped frozen or at room temperature prior to DNA extraction.

The immunoSEQ Assay, a bias-controlled multiplex PCR, was used to amplify TCRbeta CDR3 regions from genomic DNA. Regarding the original processing steps: The number of nucleated cells in each sample was estimated from the amplification of reference gene primers within the assay. To quantify the absolute abundance of each unique TCRbeta CDR3 rearrangement, sequence reads were collapsed and filtered. Productive Simpson clonality was computed per sample as the square root of Simpson's diversity index over productive rearrangements. Held by TCRdb, this immuneACCESS table contains in-frame sequences only and omits some clones. Under half of the omission traces to an unresolved V gene where checked; the cause of the rest is unknown. V, J and clone size are those of that table, while D and trimming were read from the DNA. The sample records under 200,000 clones, roughly 80% of which are singletons. The ten largest clones capture approximately 12% of the sample.

The study at large found these results: The quantity of clinical and demographic metadata differed by source and by participant and was supplied without curation.

Concerning this clone itself: What this receptor recognizes is not known. No qualities accompany the bases; no much larger clone lies one base away.

Rearrangement joined TRBV6-5 to TRBJ1-4; no D segment can be confidently identified. This receptor was taken from a man aged 45-65 years who had recovered from COVID-19. The specimen sequenced was PBMCs or T cells enriched from blood (not recorded which). The base sequence is TGTGCCAGCTCCCGAGGGTTTAATGAAAAACTGTTTTTT. This translates into CASSRGFNEKLFF.